This T cell receptor beta chain was retrieved from a study of shared clonotypes between healthy human individuals. Over several immunoSEQ plates, each subset's genomic DNA was distributed in even portions. The authors' processing: Filtering differed, since immunoSEQ gave only junction sequences and no quality scores. Here immunoSEQ multiplex PCR was the method, and the copy in TCRdb shows in-frame clones only, minus some. The DNA gave D and trimming, while V, J and clone size come from that table. The sample has some 2 million clones, approximately 94% seen once. A single count supports this clone. Its antigen remains unidentified. The study, taken as a whole, reports: About 5% was the fraction of naive CD4 clonotypes found shared across four donors.

Positively selected for CCR7, the CD45RO-negative cells used as naive CD8 cells excluded terminally differentiated effector memory CD45RA+ cells. The origin of this receptor is a man aged 18 to 29 in good health. The material sequenced was naive CD8+ T cells sorted from blood.

The CDR3 coding sequence is TGTGCCAGCAGCTTTACCCCCCAGGGCCCCTATGGCTACACCTTC. Translated, it gives CASSFTPQGPYGYTF. The chain has TRBV7-9 and TRBJ1-2; maybe TRBD1 (5 bases). V shed 3 bases and J shed 4 bases, with 15 bases lying between them. Per germline, CDR1 SEHNR and CDR2 FQNEAQ (reference sequence). This CDR3 region has 15 residues.